The 18 T cell receptor beta chains given below trace back to one sample, sequenced in a study of CD8 T cells in ankylosing spondylitis. Study-wide findings and caveats: Seemingly distinctive of ankylosing spondylitis blood was a TCR beta motif formed by eight highly homologous variants.

TCRdb re-analysed the 5' RACE reads in MiXCR, keeping a single row per CDR3 protein. The data contain some 800,000 distinct CDR3 sequences, roughly 12% of them singletons. These TCRs' antigens remain unknown. The sequenced sample was blood, either unsorted or a sorted T cell fraction (not recorded which). Receptors originate from a male donor with ankylosing spondylitis.

The V and J genes are TRBV5-1 and TRBJ1-2; D ambiguous. The CDR3 consists of 14 residues. From germline, CDR1 is SGHRS and CDR2 YFSETQ. The ends were cut back, 4 bases at V and 3 bases at J, with 13 bases in the middle. CDR3 in amino acids: CASSVGTDYYGYTF. CDR3 DNA: TGCGCCAGCAGCGTTGGAACAGACTACTATGGCTACACCTTC.

The chain has TRBV5-1 and TRBJ2-7; the D is unclear. Per the germline V gene, CDR1 is SGHRS and CDR2 is YFSETQ. The CDR3 covers 15 residues. Trimming removed 0 bases at V and 2 bases at J, with 12 bases between. CDR3 DNA: TGCGCCAGCAGCTTGGAAGGCAGAGCCGCCTACGAGCAGTACTTC. The encoded protein is CASSLEGRAAYEQYF.

V usage is TRBV6-2 or TRBV6-3 and J usage is TRBJ2-7; D perhaps matches TRBD2 (5 bases). The CDR3 totals 14 residues. The V and J ends lost 6 bases and 4 bases respectively, with 16 bases between them. CDR1 is MNHEY, CDR2 SVGEGT, per germline. Written as DNA, the CDR3 is TGTGCCAGCAGCCCTCGAGGAGGAAAGTACGAGCAGTACTTC. Its protein is CASSPRGGKYEQYF.

This clonotype came up a few times. The chain uses TRBV29-1 and TRBJ2-3; possibly TRBD1 for D (5 bases). V lost 6 bases to trimming and J lost 4 bases, with 17 bases between them. There are 14 residues in the CDR3. Germline CDR1 reads SQVTM; CDR2 reads ANQGSEA. CDR3 protein: CSVSYLLGPDTQYF. The DNA for the CDR3 is TGCAGCGTATCATACTTATTGGGGCCAGATACGCAGTATTTT.

Only a few counts were recorded for this clonotype. This chain connects TRBV20-1 to TRBJ2-1, with 13 bases identical to TRBD2. The CDR3 covers 19 residues. Germline V gives CDR1 DFQATT, CDR2 SNEGSKA (reference sequence). J was trimmed by 1 base and V by 1 base; bases with no gene match: 10. CDR3 in DNA: TGCAGTGCTAGAGTTGCAGGACTAGCGGGGGCTCGGTCCTACAATGAGCAGTTCTTC. As protein: CSARVAGLAGARSYNEQFF.

This clonotype has a count of ten or more. The J gene is TRBJ2-2, the V gene TRBV5-1; D assignment may be TRBD1 or TRBD2 (5 bases each). Germline CDR1 and CDR2: SGHRS and YFSETQ. V was clipped by 1 base and J by 3 bases, with 7 bases between them. This CDR3 region has 14 residues. CDR3 sequence: CASSLRGDTGELFF. The CDR3 coding sequence is TGCGCCAGCAGCTTGCGAGGGGACACCGGGGAGCTGTTTTTT.

The rearrangement uses TRBV7-2 and TRBJ2-7; D tentatively fits TRBD1 or TRBD2 (5 bases each). Germline-derived CDR1 and CDR2 are SGHTA and FQGNSA. The V end lost 3 bases, the J end lost 2 bases, and 14 bases lay between the germline ends. The CDR3 covers 15 residues. CDR3 region: CASSFLGTEAYEQYF. CDR3 coding DNA: TGTGCCAGCAGCTTTCTTGGGACGGAGGCCTACGAGCAGTACTTC.

V usage is TRBV6-2 or TRBV6-3 and J usage is TRBJ1-5; possibly TRBD1 for D (6 bases). This CDR3 is 15 amino acids long. With 6 bases removed from V and 5 bases from J, the gap between germline ends came to 17 bases. In germline, CDR1 is MNHEY, CDR2 SVGEGT. In DNA form, the CDR3 reads TGTGCCAGCAGGGTCCGGGGGCTTCGCGATCAGCCCCAGCATTTT. Its protein product is CASRVRGLRDQPQHF.

The rearrangement links TRBV27 to TRBJ2-5; 8 bases fit TRBD1. Per the germline V gene, CDR1 is MNHEY and CDR2 is SMNVEV (reference sequence). This CDR3 comprises 16 residues. V lost 7 bases, J lost 5 bases, and 15 bases stayed unmatched. CDR3 region: CASTVWTGSGQETQYF. In DNA form, the CDR3 reads TGTGCCAGCACCGTTTGGACAGGGAGCGGGCAGGAGACCCAGTACTTC.

This clonotype was found many times. The V call is TRBV5-1, the J call TRBJ1-2, with a possible D match to TRBD1 (5 bases). V was cut by 2 bases and J by 4 bases, with 12 bases left in between. The V gene's germline CDR1 is SGHRS and CDR2 YFSETQ. This CDR3 is 14 amino acids long. This chain's CDR3 is CASSLSQGIYGYTF. In DNA form, the CDR3 reads TGCGCCAGCAGCTTATCCCAGGGCATCTATGGCTACACCTTC.

The sample holds a few counts of this clonotype. The chain carries TRBV20-1 and TRBJ1-1; TRBD1 is a possible D gene (6 bases). CDR3 size: 12 residues. V lost 5 bases to trimming and J lost 6 bases, with 13 bases between them. Germline V gene data show CDR1 as DFQATT and CDR2 as SNEGSKA (reference sequence). CDR3 amino acids: CSAWTDLSEAFF. The CDR3, as DNA: TGCAGTGCTTGGACAGACCTATCTGAAGCTTTCTTT.

The genes are TRBV12-3 or TRBV12-4 and TRBJ2-1, with D hard to call. This CDR3 has 12 amino acids. Trimming removed 7 bases at V and 9 bases at J, with 13 bases between. The CDR3 loop reads CASTISDGEQFF. In nucleotides, the CDR3 is TGTGCCAGCACTATATCGGATGGTGAGCAGTTCTTC.

The chain couples TRBV12-3 or TRBV12-4 to TRBJ2-7; TRBD2 aligns across 13 bases. The CDR3 totals 16 residues. V was clipped by 5 bases and J by 4 bases; unmatched bases: 8. CDR3 DNA: TGTGCCAGCAGTCGACCGGGACTAGCGGGGAAGTACGAGCAGTACTTC. Residues: CASSRPGLAGKYEQYF.

This clonotype appeared many times. This chain uses TRBV5-1 with TRBJ2-1; 11 nucleotides line up with TRBD2. J was trimmed by 4 bases and V by 4 bases; bases with no gene match: 7. In germline, CDR1 is SGHRS, CDR2 YFSETQ. This CDR3 region has 16 residues. Here the CDR3 reads CASSRSIAGGYNEQFF. CDR3 bases: TGCGCCAGCAGCAGATCAATAGCGGGAGGGTACAATGAGCAGTTCTTC. The whole variable domain, filled in from reference TRBV5-1 and TRBJ2-1, reads KAGVTQTPRYLIKTRGQQVTLSCSPISGHRSVSWYQQTPGQGLQFLFEYFSETQRNKGNFPGRFSGRQFSNSRSEMNVSTLELGDSALYLCASSRSIAGGYNEQFFGPGTRLTVL.

This clonotype has a count of ten or more. The chain couples TRBV5-1 to TRBJ2-7, with 8 bases that match TRBD1. Trimming removed 4 bases from V and 1 base from J; junction bases left unmatched: 7. Germline values: CDR1 SGHRS, CDR2 YFSETQ. The CDR3 contains 15 residues. CDR3 nucleotide sequence: TGCGCCAGCAGCCTACAGGGGGTAGATTCCTACGAGCAGTACTTC. Translation gives CASSLQGVDSYEQYF.

This clonotype was recorded at least ten times. This chain connects TRBV10-3 to TRBJ2-5; 12 bases are shared with TRBD2. With V trimmed by 4 bases and J by 2 bases, 2 bases remained unmatched. The CDR3 length is 15 residues. Germline assignment: CDR1 ENHRY and CDR2 SYGVKD. The CDR3 is CAISGLAGVQETQYF. DNA of the CDR3: TGTGCCATCAGTGGACTAGCGGGAGTTCAAGAGACCCAGTACTTC.

This clonotype has more than one count but fewer than ten. This chain uses TRBV6-5 with TRBJ2-5, with D perhaps matching TRBD1 (6 bases). V gave up 0 bases and J gave up 5 bases, with 13 bases separating them. The CDR3 is 15 residues long. Germline V gives CDR1 MNHEY, CDR2 SVGAGI. CDR3 nucleotides: TGTGCCAGCAGTTACTCGGCCGCCAGGGGTGAGACCCAGTACTTC. It codes for CASSYSAARGETQYF.

This clonotype has more than one count but fewer than ten. The chain recombines TRBV12-3 or TRBV12-4 with TRBJ2-1, with 7 nucleotides matching TRBD1. The CDR3 has 14 amino acids. The V and J ends lost 4 bases and 9 bases, in that order; junction bases with no gene match: 9. DNA of the CDR3: TGTGCCAGCAGTTCCCATTACAGGGGACCTGAGCAGTTCTTC. Encoded protein: CASSSHYRGPEQFF.